The rows below give T cell receptor beta chains drawn from one sample of a study of T-cell memory formation after mild COVID-19. One entry per CDR3 protein, called by TCRdb with MiXCR from the 5' RACE reads. The table lists around 440,000 distinct CDR3 sequences, about 20% of them singletons. The specimen was PBMCs or a T cell subset sorted from them (not recorded which). These receptor sequences come from an adult woman who had mild COVID-19 (a few samples of this study predate the infection). Cell type and time point are not known. CDR3s include the opening cysteine and the closing phenylalanine or tryptophan. A D gene is named only where the DNA matches it firmly. Part of the rows lack a size; the others show once, few, many or a class for expanded clones.

TRBV18	NA	TRBJ1-1	NA	CASSPPGNSVNTEAFF	TGTGCCAGCTCACCTCCCGGGAACTCGGTGAACACTGAAGCTTTCTTT
TRBV3-1	NA	TRBJ1-2	NA	CASSQRHGGLNYGYTF	TGTGCCAGCAGCCAACGACACGGGGGACTAAACTATGGCTACACCTTC
TRBV6-6	NA	TRBJ1-2	few	CASSYSKVEGGGYTF	TGTGCCAGCAGTTACTCGAAGGTGGAAGGAGGCGGCTACACCTTC
TRBV20-1	NA	TRBJ2-7	NA	CSARGSSYEQYF	TGCAGTGCCAGAGGTAGTAGCTACGAGCAGTACTTC
TRBV12-3/TRBV12-4	NA	TRBJ2-1	NA	CASSLRGLGEQEQFF	TGTGCCAGCAGTTTAAGGGGTTTAGGGGAACAGGAGCAGTTCTTC
TRBV5-6	TRBD2	TRBJ2-3	NA	CASSSFLAGITDTQYF	TGTGCCAGCAGCTCATTCCTAGCGGGAATCACAGATACGCAGTATTTT
TRBV20-1	TRBD2	TRBJ2-1	NA	CSARRPSGVREQFF	TGCAGTGCTAGGAGGCCTAGCGGGGTCAGAGAGCAGTTCTTC
TRBV18	TRBD2	TRBJ2-1	NA	CASSRGLAENNEQFF	TGTGCCAGCTCACGGGGACTAGCGGAGAACAATGAGCAGTTCTTC
TRBV2	NA	TRBJ1-2	few	CASSDYDSSNYGYTF	TGTGCCAGCAGTGACTACGACAGCTCTAACTATGGCTACACCTTC
TRBV18	TRBD2	TRBJ2-1	NA	CASSRLAGGPSYNEQFF	TGTGCCAGCTCACGACTAGCGGGGGGGCCTTCGTACAATGAGCAGTTCTTC
TRBV5-1	NA	TRBJ2-1	NA	CASSVKGGEQFF	TGCGCCAGCAGCGTGAAGGGTGGTGAGCAGTTCTTC
TRBV7-3	TRBD1	TRBJ1-1	few	CASSLDYRGMNTEAFF	TGTGCCAGCAGCCTCGACTACAGGGGCATGAACACTGAAGCTTTCTTT
TRBV12-3/TRBV12-4	NA	TRBJ2-4	NA	CASSLGQGDYIQYF	TGTGCCAGCAGTTTAGGGCAGGGGGACTACATTCAGTACTTC
TRBV19	NA	TRBJ2-7	NA	CASSMRGVPKQYF	TGTGCCAGTAGTATGAGAGGGGTCCCAAAGCAGTACTTC
TRBV29-1	NA	TRBJ2-5	many	CSASPTETQYF	TGCAGCGCATCCCCGACAGAGACCCAGTACTTC
TRBV5-1	NA	TRBJ2-1	NA	CASRVTQQKEQFF	TGCGCCAGCAGAGTTACACAACAGAAAGAGCAGTTCTTC
TRBV7-2	NA	TRBJ1-2	few	CASSLVGSASYGYTF	TGTGCCAGCAGCTTAGTGGGGTCGGCGAGCTATGGCTACACCTTC
TRBV5-1	NA	TRBJ1-2	few	CASSSRDPNYGYTF	TGCGCCAGCAGCTCCCGGGACCCTAACTATGGCTACACCTTC
TRBV9	NA	TRBJ1-3	NA	CASSGSGMGNTIYF	TGTGCCAGCAGCGGGTCCGGAATGGGAAACACCATATATTTT
TRBV10-3	NA	TRBJ1-1	NA	CAIWRAGGTEAFF	TGTGCCATCTGGCGCGCTGGGGGCACTGAAGCTTTCTTT
TRBV5-8	NA	TRBJ2-3	NA	CASSFQGSSDTQYF	TGTGCCAGCAGCTTCCAGGGGTCTTCTGATACGCAGTATTTT
TRBV5-5	TRBD1	TRBJ2-2	NA	CASSIEVQGVGGELFF	TGTGCCAGCAGCATTGAGGTTCAGGGGGTAGGCGGGGAGCTGTTTTTT
TRBV5-1	NA	TRBJ2-5	few	CASSLALGDGETQYF	TGCGCCAGCAGCTTGGCCTTAGGGGACGGAGAGACCCAGTACTTC
TRBV20-1	TRBD2	TRBJ2-1	NA	CSACSSGTSGASSYNEQFF	TGCAGTGCTTGCTCCTCCGGGACTAGCGGGGCCAGCTCCTACAATGAGCAGTTCTTC
TRBV12-3/TRBV12-4	NA	TRBJ2-3	NA	CASRKLASTDTQYF	TGTGCCAGCAGGAAACTAGCTAGCACAGATACGCAGTATTTT
TRBV20-1	NA	TRBJ2-2	few	CSASPANTGELFF	TGCAGTGCTAGCCCCGCGAACACCGGGGAGCTGTTTTTT
TRBV24-1	TRBD2	TRBJ2-7	NA	CATSPGGAYEQYF	TGTGCCACCAGTCCGGGGGGGGCCTACGAGCAGTACTTC
TRBV6-5	NA	TRBJ2-1	NA	CASSYSKVAEQFF	TGTGCCAGCAGTTACTCGAAGGTAGCTGAGCAGTTCTTC
TRBV9	NA	TRBJ2-7	few	CASSPRGAEQYF	TGTGCCAGCAGCCCTCGGGGGGCCGAGCAGTACTTC